This TCR beta chain was identified during a study of T-cell memory formation after mild COVID-19. Points from the study as a whole: Cross-reactive memory apparently joined, as some responding clones appeared in pre-infection memory.

TCRdb used MiXCR to reprocess the 5' RACE reads, holding one entry per CDR3 protein. The sample records fewer than 200,000 distinct CDR3 sequences, about a fifth being singletons. This clonotype has only a few counts. The antigen is unknown. The CDR3 runs 16 residues. The germline V gene encodes CDR1 MDHEN and CDR2 SYDVKM. After removal of 3 bases from V and 4 bases from J, the junction contained 6 bases not matched to a gene. This chain uses TRBV28 with TRBJ2-1; TRBD2 matches at 10 bases. The sequenced sample was PBMCs or a T cell subset sorted from them (not recorded which). The sequence was obtained from a young man who had mild COVID-19 (a few samples of this study predate the infection). Cell type and time point are not known. For the CDR3, the DNA is TGTGCCAGCAGTTTTGGGGGACTAGCGCCTTACAATGAGCAGTTCTTC. Translating it yields CASSFGGLAPYNEQFF.